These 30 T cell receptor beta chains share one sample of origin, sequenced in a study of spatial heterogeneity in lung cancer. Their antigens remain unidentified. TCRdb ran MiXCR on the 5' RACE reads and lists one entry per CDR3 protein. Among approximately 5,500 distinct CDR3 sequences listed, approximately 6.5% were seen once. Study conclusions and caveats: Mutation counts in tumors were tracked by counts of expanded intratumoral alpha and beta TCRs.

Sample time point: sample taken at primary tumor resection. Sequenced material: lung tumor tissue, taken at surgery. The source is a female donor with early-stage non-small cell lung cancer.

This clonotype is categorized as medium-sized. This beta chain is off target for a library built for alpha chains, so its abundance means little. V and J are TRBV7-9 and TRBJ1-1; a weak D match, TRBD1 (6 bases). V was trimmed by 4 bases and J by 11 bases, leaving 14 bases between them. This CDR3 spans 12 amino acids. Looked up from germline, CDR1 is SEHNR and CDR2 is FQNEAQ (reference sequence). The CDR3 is CASSSGGRVAFF. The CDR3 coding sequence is TGTGCCAGCAGCTCGGGGGGCAGGGTTGCTTTCTTT.

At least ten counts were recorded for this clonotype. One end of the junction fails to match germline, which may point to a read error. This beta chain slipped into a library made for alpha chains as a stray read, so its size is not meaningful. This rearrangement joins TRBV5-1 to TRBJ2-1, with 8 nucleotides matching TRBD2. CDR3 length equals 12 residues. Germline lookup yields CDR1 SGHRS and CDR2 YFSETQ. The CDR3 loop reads CASSPTAGEPFF. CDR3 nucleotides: TGCGCCAGCAGCCCAACAGCGGGGGAGCCGTTCTTC.

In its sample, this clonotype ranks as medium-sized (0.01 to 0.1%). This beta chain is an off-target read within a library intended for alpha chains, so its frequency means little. CDR3 protein: CSVGQGSTGELFF. The CDR3 nucleotides are TGCAGCGTCGGACAGGGGAGCACCGGGGAGCTGTTTTTT. The J gene is TRBJ2-2, the V gene TRBV29-1, with 9 nucleotides matching TRBD1. Germline V gene sequence: CDR1 SQVTM, CDR2 ANQGSEA. The CDR3 totals 13 residues. With 6 bases clipped from V and 4 bases from J, the junction kept 3 bases outside the gene matches.

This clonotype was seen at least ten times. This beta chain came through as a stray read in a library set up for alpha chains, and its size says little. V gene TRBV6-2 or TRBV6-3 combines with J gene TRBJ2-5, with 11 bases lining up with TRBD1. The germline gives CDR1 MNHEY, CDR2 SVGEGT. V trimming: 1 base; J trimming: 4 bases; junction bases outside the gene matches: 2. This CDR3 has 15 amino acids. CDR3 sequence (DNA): TGTGCCAGCAGTTACTACGGGACAGGGGGAGAGACCCAGTACTTC. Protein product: CASSYYGTGGETQYF.

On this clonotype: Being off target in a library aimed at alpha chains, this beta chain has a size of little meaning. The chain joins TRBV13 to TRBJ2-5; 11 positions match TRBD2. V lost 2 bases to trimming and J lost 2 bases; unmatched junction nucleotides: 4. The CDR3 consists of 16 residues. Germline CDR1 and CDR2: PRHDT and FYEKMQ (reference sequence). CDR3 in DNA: TGTGCCAGCAGCTTATCGAGACTAGCGGGGCAAGAGACCCAGTACTTC. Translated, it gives CASSLSRLAGQETQYF.

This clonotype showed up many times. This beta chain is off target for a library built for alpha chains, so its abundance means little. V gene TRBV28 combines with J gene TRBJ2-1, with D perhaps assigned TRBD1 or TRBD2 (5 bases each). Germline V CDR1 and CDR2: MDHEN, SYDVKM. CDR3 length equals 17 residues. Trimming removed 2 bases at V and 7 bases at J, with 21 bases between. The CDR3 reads CASSLIAGLGGGNEQFF. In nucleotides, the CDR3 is TGTGCCAGCAGTTTAATCGCCGGTCTAGGTGGGGGTAATGAGCAGTTCTTC.

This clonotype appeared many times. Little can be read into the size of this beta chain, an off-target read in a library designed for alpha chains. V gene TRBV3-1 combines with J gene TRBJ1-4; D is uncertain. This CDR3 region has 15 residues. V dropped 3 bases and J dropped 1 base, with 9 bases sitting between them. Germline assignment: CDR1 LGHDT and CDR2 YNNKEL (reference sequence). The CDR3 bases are TGTGCCAGCAGCCACCGTTCGGGAACTAATGAAAAACTGTTTTTT. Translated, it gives CASSHRSGTNEKLFF.

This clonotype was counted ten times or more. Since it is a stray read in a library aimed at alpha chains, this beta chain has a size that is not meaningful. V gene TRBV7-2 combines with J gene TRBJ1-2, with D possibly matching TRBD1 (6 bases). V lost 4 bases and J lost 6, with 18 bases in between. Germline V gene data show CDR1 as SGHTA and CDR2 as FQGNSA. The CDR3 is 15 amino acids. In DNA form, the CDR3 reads TGTGCCAGCAGCTCCATCCTTGGACAGCTCGATGGCTACACCTTC. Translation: CASSSILGQLDGYTF. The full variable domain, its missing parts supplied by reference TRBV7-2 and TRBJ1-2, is GAGVSQSPSNKVTEKGKDVELRCDPISGHTALYWYRQSLGQGLEFLIYFQGNSAPDKSGLPSDRFSAERTGGSVSTLTIQRTQQEDSAVYLCASSSILGQLDGYTFGSGTRLTVV.

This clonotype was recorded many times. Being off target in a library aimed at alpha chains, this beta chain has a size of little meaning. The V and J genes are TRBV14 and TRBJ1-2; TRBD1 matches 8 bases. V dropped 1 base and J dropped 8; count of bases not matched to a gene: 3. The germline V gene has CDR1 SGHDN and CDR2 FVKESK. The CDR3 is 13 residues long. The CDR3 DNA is TGTGCCAGCAGCCAAGTCAGGGGGCAGGGCTACACCTTC. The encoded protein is CASSQVRGQGYTF.

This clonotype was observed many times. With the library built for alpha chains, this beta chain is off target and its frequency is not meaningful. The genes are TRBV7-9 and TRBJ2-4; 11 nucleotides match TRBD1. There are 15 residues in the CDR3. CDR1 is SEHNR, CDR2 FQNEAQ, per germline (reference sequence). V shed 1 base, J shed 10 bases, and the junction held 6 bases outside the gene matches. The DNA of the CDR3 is TGTGCCAGCAGCTTAGACGGGACAGGGGGGAATATTCAGTACTTC. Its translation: CASSLDGTGGNIQYF.

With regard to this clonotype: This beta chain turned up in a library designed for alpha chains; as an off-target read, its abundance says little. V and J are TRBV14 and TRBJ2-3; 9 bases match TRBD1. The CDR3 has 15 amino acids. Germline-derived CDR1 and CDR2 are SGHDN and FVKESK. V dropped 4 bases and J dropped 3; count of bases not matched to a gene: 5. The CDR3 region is CASSPRDRATDTQYF. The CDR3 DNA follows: TGTGCCAGCAGCCCGAGGGACAGGGCGACAGATACGCAGTATTTT.

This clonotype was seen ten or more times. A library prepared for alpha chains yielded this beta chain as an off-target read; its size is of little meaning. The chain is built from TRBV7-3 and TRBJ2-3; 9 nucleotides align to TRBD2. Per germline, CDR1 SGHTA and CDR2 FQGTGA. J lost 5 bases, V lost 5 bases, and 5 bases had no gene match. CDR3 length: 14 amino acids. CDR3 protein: CASSLGLAQDTQYF. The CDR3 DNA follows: TGTGCCAGCAGCCTCGGACTAGCGCAAGATACGCAGTATTTT. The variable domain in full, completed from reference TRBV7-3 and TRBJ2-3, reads GAGVSQTPSNKVTEKGKYVELRCDPISGHTALYWYRQSLGQGPEFLIYFQGTGAADDSGLPNDRFFAVRPEGSVSTLKIQRTERGDSAVYLCASSLGLAQDTQYFGPGTRLTVL.

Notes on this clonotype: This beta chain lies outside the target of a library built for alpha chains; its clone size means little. CDR3 in amino acids: CASSQVRALGIALPYGYTF. The CDR3 DNA is TGCGCCAGCAGCCAAGTTAGGGCGTTGGGTATCGCCCTTCCGTATGGCTACACCTTC. The V and J genes are TRBV4-1 and TRBJ1-2; D call uncertain. Trimming took off 1 base at V and 5 bases at J, with 26 bases between the two ends. From germline, CDR1 is MGHRA and CDR2 YSYEKL. There are 19 residues in the CDR3.

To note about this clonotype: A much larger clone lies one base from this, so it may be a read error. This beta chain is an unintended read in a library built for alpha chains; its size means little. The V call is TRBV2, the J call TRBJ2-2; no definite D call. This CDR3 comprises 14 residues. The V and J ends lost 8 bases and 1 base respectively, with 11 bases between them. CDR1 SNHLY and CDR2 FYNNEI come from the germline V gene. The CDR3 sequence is CASGSGQNTGELFF. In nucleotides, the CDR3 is TGTGCCAGCGGCTCGGGCCAGAACACCGGGGAGCTGTTTTTT. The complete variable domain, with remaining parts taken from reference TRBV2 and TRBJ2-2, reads EPEVTQTPSHQVTQMGQEVILRCVPISNHLYFYWYRQILGQKVEFLVSFYNNEISEKSEIFDDQFSVERPDGSNFTLKIRSTKLEDSAMYFCASGSGQNTGELFFGEGSRLTVL.

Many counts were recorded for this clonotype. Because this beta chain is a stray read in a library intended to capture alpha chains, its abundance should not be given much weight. The CDR3 protein is CASSLAPSAGETDTQYF. DNA of the CDR3: TGTGCCAGCAGCTTAGCTCCCTCAGCGGGAGAGACAGATACGCAGTATTTT. This sequence joins TRBV7-9 and TRBJ2-3; TRBD2 agrees at 8 bases. The germline CDR1 and CDR2 sequences are SEHNR and FQNEAQ (reference sequence). Unmatched junction bases numbered 8, after V lost 0 bases and J lost 3 bases. The CDR3 loop spans 17 amino acids.

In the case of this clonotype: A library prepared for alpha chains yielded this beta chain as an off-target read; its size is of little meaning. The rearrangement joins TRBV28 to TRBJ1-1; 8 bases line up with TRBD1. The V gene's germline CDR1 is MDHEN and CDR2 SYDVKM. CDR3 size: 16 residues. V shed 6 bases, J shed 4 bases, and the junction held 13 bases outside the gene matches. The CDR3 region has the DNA TGTGCCAGCAGCTCCTGGGGACAGGCCGGAGGCACTGAAGCTTTCTTT. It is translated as CASSSWGQAGGTEAFF.

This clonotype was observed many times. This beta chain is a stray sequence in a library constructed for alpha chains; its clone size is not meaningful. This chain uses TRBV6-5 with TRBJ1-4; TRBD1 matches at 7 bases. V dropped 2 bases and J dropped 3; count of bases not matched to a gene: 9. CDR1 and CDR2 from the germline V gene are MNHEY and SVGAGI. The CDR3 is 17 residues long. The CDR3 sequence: CASSYGPTGAANEKLFF. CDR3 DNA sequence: TGTGCCAGCAGTTACGGACCTACAGGGGCGGCTAATGAAAAACTGTTTTTT.

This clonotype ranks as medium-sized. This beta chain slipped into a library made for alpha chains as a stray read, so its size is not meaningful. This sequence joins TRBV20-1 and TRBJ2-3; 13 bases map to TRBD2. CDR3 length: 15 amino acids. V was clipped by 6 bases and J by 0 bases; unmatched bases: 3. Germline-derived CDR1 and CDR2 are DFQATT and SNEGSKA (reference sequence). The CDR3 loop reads CSAGLAGASTDTQYF. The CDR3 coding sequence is TGCAGTGCAGGACTAGCGGGGGCTAGCACAGATACGCAGTATTTT.

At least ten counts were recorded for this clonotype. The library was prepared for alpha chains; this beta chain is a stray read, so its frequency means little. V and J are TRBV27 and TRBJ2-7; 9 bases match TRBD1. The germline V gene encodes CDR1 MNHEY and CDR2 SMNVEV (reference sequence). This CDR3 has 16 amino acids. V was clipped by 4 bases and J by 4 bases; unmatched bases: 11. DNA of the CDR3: TGTGCCAGCAGTTCCATACCTCTGGACAGGGGATACGAGCAGTACGTC. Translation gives CASSSIPLDRGYEQYV.

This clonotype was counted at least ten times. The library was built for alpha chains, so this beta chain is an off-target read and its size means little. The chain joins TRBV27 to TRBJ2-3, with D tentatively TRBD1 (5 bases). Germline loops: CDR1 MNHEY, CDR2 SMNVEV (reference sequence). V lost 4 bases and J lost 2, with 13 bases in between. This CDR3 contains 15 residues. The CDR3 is CASSSRQTYTDTQYF. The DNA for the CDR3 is TGTGCCAGCAGTTCCCGACAGACTTACACAGATACGCAGTATTTT.

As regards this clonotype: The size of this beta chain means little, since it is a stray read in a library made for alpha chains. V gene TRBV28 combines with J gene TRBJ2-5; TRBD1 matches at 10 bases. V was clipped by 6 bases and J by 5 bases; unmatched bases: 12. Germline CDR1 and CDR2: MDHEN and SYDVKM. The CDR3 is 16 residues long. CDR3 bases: TGTGCCAGCAGCCCATTGACAGGGGGCGGGTGGGAGACCCAGTACTTC. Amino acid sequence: CASSPLTGGGWETQYF.

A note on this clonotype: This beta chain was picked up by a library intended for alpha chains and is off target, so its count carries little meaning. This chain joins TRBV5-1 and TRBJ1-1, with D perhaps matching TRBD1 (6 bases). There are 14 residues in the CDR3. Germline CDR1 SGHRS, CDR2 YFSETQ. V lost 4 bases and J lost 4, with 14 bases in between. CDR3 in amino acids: CASSPQGTSTEAFF. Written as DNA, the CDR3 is TGCGCCAGCAGCCCACAGGGAACGAGCACTGAAGCTTTCTTT.

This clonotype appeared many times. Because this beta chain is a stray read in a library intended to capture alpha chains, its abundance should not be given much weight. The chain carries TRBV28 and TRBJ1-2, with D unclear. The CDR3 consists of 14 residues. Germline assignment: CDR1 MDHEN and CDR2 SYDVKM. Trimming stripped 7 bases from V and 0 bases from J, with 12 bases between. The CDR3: CASTRPYSNYGYTF. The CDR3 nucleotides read TGTGCCAGCACCAGGCCCTATTCTAACTATGGCTACACCTTC.

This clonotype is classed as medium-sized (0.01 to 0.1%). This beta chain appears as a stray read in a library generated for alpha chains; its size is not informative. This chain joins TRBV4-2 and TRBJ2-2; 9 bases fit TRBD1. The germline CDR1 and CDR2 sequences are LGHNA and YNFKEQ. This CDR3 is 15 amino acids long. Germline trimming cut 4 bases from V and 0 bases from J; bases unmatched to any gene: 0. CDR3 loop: CASSRTGANTGELFF. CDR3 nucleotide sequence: TGTGCCAGCAGCCGGACAGGGGCGAACACCGGGGAGCTGTTTTTT.

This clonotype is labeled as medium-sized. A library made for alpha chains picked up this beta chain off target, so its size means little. The CDR3 here is CASSPSGENYNEQFF. CDR3 sequence (DNA): TGTGCCAGCAGCCCCTCAGGAGAGAACTACAATGAGCAGTTCTTC. The rearrangement links TRBV7-9 to TRBJ2-1; D call uncertain. Germline V CDR1 and CDR2: SEHNR, FQNEAQ (reference sequence). V gave up 5 bases and J gave up 3 bases, with 14 bases separating them. The CDR3 covers 15 residues.

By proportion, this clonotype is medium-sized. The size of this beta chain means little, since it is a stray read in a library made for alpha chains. The CDR3 reads CATTGSTGQNEQFF. DNA for the CDR3: TGTGCCACTACCGGTTCGACAGGGCAGAATGAGCAGTTCTTC. The V and J genes are TRBV12-3 or TRBV12-4 and TRBJ2-1, with TRBD1 matching over 7 bases. The V gene end was trimmed by 10 bases and the J gene end by 7 bases; junction bases not matched to a gene: 13. The CDR3 length is 14 residues.

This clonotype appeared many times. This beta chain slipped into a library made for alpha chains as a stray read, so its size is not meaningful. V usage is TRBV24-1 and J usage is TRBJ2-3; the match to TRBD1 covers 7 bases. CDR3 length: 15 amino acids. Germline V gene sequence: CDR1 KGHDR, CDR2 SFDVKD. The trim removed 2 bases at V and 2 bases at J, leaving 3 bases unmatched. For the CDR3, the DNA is TGTGCCACCAGTGATTCTGGACAGGCCACAGATACGCAGTATTTT. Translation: CATSDSGQATDTQYF.

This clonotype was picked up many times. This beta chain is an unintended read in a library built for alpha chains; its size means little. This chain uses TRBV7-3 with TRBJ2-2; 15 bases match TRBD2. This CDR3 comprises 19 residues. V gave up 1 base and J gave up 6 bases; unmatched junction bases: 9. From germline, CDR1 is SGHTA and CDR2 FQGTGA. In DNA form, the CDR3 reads TGTGCCAGCAGCTTAAAGTTGGGACTAGCGGGGGGCCCAGCCGGGGAGCTGTTTTTT. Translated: CASSLKLGLAGGPAGELFF.

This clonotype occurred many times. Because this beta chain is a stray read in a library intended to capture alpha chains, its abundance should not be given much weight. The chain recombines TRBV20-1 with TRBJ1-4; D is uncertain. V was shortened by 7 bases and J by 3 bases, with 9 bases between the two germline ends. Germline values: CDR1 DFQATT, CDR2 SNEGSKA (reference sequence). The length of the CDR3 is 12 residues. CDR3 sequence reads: CSVEGANEKLFF. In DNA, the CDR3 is TGCAGTGTGGAGGGAGCTAATGAAAAACTGTTTTTT.

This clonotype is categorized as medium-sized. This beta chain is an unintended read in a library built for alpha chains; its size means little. The CDR3 DNA sequence: TGTGCCAGCGACAGGTACTCTGGGGCCAACGTCCTGACTTTC. This gives the protein CASDRYSGANVLTF. The V gene is TRBV7-9, the J gene TRBJ2-6; D perhaps matches TRBD1 (6 bases). V was pared by 8 bases and J by 0 bases, with 8 bases between. CDR3 size: 14 residues. Germline CDR1 is SEHNR and CDR2 is FQNEAQ (reference sequence). Looking up the rest from reference TRBV7-9 and TRBJ2-6 gives the full variable domain: DTGVSQNPRHKITKRGQNVTFRCDPISEHNRLYWYRQTLGQGPEFLTYFQNEAQLEKSRLLSDRFSAERPKGSFSTLEIQRTEQGDSAMYLCASDRYSGANVLTFGAGSRLTVL.